At least ten counts were recorded for the clone carrying this TCR beta chain. V was clipped by 6 bases and J by 2 bases, with 10 bases between them. Germline lookup yields CDR1 DFQATT and CDR2 SNEGSKA (reference sequence). The CDR3 loop spans 12 amino acids. From the 5' RACE reads, TCRdb called clonotypes with MiXCR, one entry per CDR3 protein. The repertoire consists of about 59,000 distinct CDR3 sequences, with around 21% occurring once and the leading ten covering 3.2%. Treg sorting used a CD4+CD25+CD127-/low gate. The TCR sequence derives from a female donor with breast cancer. Material: tumor-infiltrating Tregs sorted from the breast tumor. The chain couples TRBV20-1 to TRBJ1-2, with D tentatively TRBD1 (6 bases). Here the CDR3 reads CSAKQGNYGYTF. CDR3 in DNA: TGCAGTGCCAAACAGGGAAACTATGGCTACACCTTC.